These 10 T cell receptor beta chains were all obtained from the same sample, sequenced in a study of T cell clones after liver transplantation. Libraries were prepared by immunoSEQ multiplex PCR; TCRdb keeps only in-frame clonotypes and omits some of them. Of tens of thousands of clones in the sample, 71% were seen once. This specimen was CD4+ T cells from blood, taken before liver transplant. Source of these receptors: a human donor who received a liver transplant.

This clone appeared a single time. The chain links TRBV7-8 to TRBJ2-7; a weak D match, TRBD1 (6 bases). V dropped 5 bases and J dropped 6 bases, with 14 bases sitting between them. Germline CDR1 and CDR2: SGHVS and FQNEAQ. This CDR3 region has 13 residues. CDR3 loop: CASSPLQGSEQYF. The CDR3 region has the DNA TGTGCCAGCAGCCCCTTACAGGGTAGCGAGCAGTACTTC.

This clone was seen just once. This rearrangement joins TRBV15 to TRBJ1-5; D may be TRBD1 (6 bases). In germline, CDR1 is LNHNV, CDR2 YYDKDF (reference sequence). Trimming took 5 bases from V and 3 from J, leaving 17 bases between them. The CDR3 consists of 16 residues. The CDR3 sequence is CATSPDLQGNNQPQHF. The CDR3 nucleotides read TGTGCCACCAGCCCCGATCTCCAGGGGAACAATCAGCCCCAGCATTTT.

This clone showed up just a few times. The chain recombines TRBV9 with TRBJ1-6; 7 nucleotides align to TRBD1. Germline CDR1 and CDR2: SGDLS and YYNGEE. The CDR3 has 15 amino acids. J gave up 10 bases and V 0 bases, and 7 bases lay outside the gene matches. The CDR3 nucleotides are TGTGCCAGCAGCGTAGCTACAGGGGTTGAGTCACCCCTCCACTTT. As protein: CASSVATGVESPLHF.

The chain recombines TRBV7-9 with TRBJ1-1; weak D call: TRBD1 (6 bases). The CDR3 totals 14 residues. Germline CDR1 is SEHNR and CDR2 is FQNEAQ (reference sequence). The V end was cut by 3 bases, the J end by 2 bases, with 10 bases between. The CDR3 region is CASSFLQGNTEAFF. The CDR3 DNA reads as TGTGCCAGCAGCTTCCTACAGGGTAACACTGAAGCTTTCTTT.

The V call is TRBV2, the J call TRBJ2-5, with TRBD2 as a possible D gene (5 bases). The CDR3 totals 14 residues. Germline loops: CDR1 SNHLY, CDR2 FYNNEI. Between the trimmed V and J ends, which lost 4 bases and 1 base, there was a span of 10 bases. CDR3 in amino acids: CASSGERSQETQYF. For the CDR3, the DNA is TGTGCCAGCAGTGGGGAGCGATCCCAAGAGACCCAGTACTTC.

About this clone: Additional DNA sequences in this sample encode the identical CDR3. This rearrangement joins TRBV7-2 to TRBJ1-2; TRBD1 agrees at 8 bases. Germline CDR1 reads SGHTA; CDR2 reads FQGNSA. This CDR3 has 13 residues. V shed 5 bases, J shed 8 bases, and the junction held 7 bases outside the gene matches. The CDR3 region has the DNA TGTGCCAGCAGCCTCGACAGGGGTGGAGGCTACACCTTC. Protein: CASSLDRGGGYTF.

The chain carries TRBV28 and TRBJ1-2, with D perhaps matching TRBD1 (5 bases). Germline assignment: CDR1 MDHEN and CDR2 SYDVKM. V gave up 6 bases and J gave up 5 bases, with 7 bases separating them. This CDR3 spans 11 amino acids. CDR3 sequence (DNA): TGTGCCAGCAGGTACAGGTATGGCTACACCTTC. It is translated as CASRYRYGYTF.

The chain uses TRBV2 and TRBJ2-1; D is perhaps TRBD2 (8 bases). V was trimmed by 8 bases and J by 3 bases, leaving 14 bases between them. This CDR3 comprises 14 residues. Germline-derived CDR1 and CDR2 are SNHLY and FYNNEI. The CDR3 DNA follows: TGTGCCAGCCGGGGGGGACAGCGCTACAATGAGCAGTTCTTC. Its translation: CASRGGQRYNEQFF.

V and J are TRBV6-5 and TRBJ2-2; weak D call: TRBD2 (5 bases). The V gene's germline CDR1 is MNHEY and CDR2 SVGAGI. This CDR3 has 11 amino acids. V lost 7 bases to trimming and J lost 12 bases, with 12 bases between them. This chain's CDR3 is CASTKEGKLFF. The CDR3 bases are TGTGCCAGCACCAAAGAGGGAAAGCTGTTTTTT.

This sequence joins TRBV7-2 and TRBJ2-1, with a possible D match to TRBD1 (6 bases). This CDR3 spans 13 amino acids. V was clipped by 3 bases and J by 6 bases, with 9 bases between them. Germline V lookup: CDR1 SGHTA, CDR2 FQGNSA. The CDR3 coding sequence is TGTGCCAGCAGCTTCTGGGGGCCCAATGAGCAGTTCTTC. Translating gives CASSFWGPNEQFF. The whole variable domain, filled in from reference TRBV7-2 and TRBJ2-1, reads GAGVSQSPSNKVTEKGKDVELRCDPISGHTALYWYRQSLGQGLEFLIYFQGNSAPDKSGLPSDRFSAERTGGSVSTLTIQRTQQEDSAVYLCASSFWGPNEQFFGPGTRLTVL.